This TCR beta chain derives from a study of regulatory T cells in long-lasting Graves disease. The study, taken as a whole, reports: Persistent disease preferred TRBV28, TRBJ1-2 and TRBJ2-5. Examination was confined to peripheral blood, excluding thyroid tissue.

Stated time point: persistent/refractory GD, antithyroid drugs over 5 years with positive TRAb. RNA from PBMCs was the source of the TCR library. Diagnoses of Graves' disease were made by American Thyroid Association guidelines. The patient group derived from an endocrinology department in Xi'an, China. Trimming stripped 3 bases from V and 0 bases from J, with 14 bases between. Germline V gene sequence: CDR1 SQVTM, CDR2 ANQGSEA. The CDR3 spans 15 residues. According to the study, TCR beta libraries were built with iRepertoire HTBI primers and CDR3-region Arm-PCR. Using its own MiXCR run on the multiplex PCR reads, TCRdb lists one record per CDR3 protein. The sample yields roughly 300,000 distinct CDR3 sequences, approximately 20% seen once. Many counts were recorded for this clonotype. The antigen remains unidentified.

The specimen comprised peripheral blood mononuclear cells (PBMCs), sampled when the disease was refractory, from a patient treated with antithyroid drugs. The source is a female donor with Graves disease. The genes are TRBV29-1 and TRBJ2-5, with D possibly matching TRBD1 (5 bases). DNA of the CDR3: TGCAGCGTTGAGGGTACAGGAGAGAACCAAGAGACCCAGTACTTC. Its protein product is CSVEGTGENQETQYF.